This note documents a single TCR beta chain sequence. What it recognizes is unknown. Clones were sequenced by immunoSEQ multiplex PCR, and TCRdb holds only the in-frame ones, with some missing. This sample has about 64,000 clones, with 72% found just once. The data were obtained in a study of vaccination effects on CD4 cells after COVID-19. Study as a whole: Antigen-specific CD4+ T cell clonotypes were called by their expansion after viral peptide-pool culture in ViraFEST. The study obtained samples from two convalescent patients 16 days and one week before vaccination. The study, taken as a whole, reports: In convalescents, spike-reactive clones (those seen post-vaccine) were mainly new vaccine-induced clones.

Germline loops: CDR1 KGHSH, CDR2 LQKENI. Trimming stripped 0 bases from V and 6 bases from J, with 13 bases between. CDR3 length: 15 residues. CD4+ T cells were isolated after less than 13 days of culture. This rearrangement joins TRBV18 to TRBJ2-3; perhaps TRBD2 as D (5 bases). The TCR originated in a human donor who had a prior SARS-CoV-2 infection. Material: CD4+ T cells from PBMCs cultured without peptide, obtained before COVID-19 vaccination. CDR3 DNA sequence: TGTGCCAGCTCACCACCGGGCCGGGGTAGGGATACGCAGTATTTT. Amino acids: CASSPPGRGRDTQYF.